These 8 T cell receptor beta chains were all obtained from the same sample, sequenced in a study of identical twins. MiXCR was run by TCRdb on the 5' RACE reads, yielding one entry per CDR3 protein. Altogether roughly 350,000 distinct CDR3 sequences are present, about 9% being singletons, with the ten largest covering approximately 9.3%. Sequencing was performed on naive T cells sorted from blood. The receptors were gathered from a woman aged 45 to 65 in good health.

This clonotype was seen more than once but under ten times. The J gene is TRBJ2-3, the V gene TRBV2; TRBD2 matches 13 bases. CDR1 and CDR2 from the germline V gene are SNHLY and FYNNEI. CDR3 length equals 17 residues. The junction had 11 bases not matched to a gene; V was cut back by 5 bases and J by 6 bases. CDR3 bases: TGTGCCAGCAGTAGTAATCCGGGACTAGCGGGATGGGATACGCAGTATTTT. Translated: CASSSNPGLAGWDTQYF.

This clonotype was seen at least ten times. This rearrangement joins TRBV20-1 to TRBJ2-5; TRBD2 might be the D (6 bases). CDR1 and CDR2 from the germline V gene are DFQATT and SNEGSKA (reference sequence). This CDR3 spans 18 amino acids. V lost 0 bases, J lost 0 bases, and 20 bases lay in between. CDR3 nucleotide sequence: TGCAGTGCTAGAGATGAGAGGGCCAGCGGGCCCTACCAAGAGACCCAGTACTTC. It specifies CSARDERASGPYQETQYF.

This clonotype was counted many times. V usage is TRBV20-1 and J usage is TRBJ2-1; 13 bases are shared with TRBD2. The CDR3 runs to 15 residues. V dropped 3 bases and J dropped 1; count of bases not matched to a gene: 0. Per germline, CDR1 DFQATT and CDR2 SNEGSKA (reference sequence). The CDR3 protein is CSARTSGGSYNEQFF. CDR3 sequence (DNA): TGCAGTGCTAGGACTAGCGGGGGGTCCTACAATGAGCAGTTCTTC.

The sample holds many counts of this clonotype. The chain is built from TRBV3-1 and TRBJ2-1; tentatively, D is TRBD2 (6 bases). Germline CDR1 LGHDT, CDR2 YNNKEL (reference sequence). The CDR3 is made up of 12 amino acids. Trimming left V 3 bases short and J 12 bases short, with 12 bases between. The DNA for the CDR3 is TGTGCCAGCAGCCAGGGACTCCCTAGGCAGTTCTTC. The encoded protein is CASSQGLPRQFF.

This clonotype showed up many times. The CDR3 coding sequence is TGTGCCATCAGTGGCGCTAGCGGGATAATGGGCAATGAGCAGTTCTTC. It translates to CAISGASGIMGNEQFF. This chain uses TRBV10-3 with TRBJ2-1; 9 nucleotides agree with TRBD2. Looked up from germline, CDR1 is ENHRY and CDR2 is SYGVKD. The CDR3 covers 16 residues. Germline trimming cut 4 bases from V and 6 bases from J; bases unmatched to any gene: 10.

The chain combines TRBV7-9 with TRBJ2-4; D ambiguous. The CDR3 sequence is 14 residues long. Germline assignment: CDR1 SEHNR and CDR2 FQNEAQ (reference sequence). The germline V and J ends were trimmed by 0 bases and 5 bases, with 8 bases remaining between them. CDR3 nucleotides: TGTGCCAGCAGCTTAGCGCGGCCAGAAAACATTCAGTACTTC. It specifies CASSLARPENIQYF. The whole variable domain, remainder taken from reference TRBV7-9 and TRBJ2-4, is DTGVSQNPRHKITKRGQNVTFRCDPISEHNRLYWYRQTLGQGPEFLTYFQNEAQLEKSRLLSDRFSAERPKGSFSTLEIQRTEQGDSAMYLCASSLARPENIQYFGAGTRLSVL.

The rearrangement joins TRBV27 to TRBJ1-1; no definite D call. Germline V lookup: CDR1 MNHEY, CDR2 SMNVEV (reference sequence). The CDR3 extends over 14 amino acids. Trimming left V 6 bases short and J 3 bases short, with 14 bases between. As DNA, the CDR3 is TGTGCCAGCAGCCGGAACTTTGGGGACACTGAAGCTTTCTTT. This translates into CASSRNFGDTEAFF.

This clonotype was seen at least ten times. The gene calls are TRBV7-9 and TRBJ2-3; tentative D call: TRBD2 (6 bases). CDR3 size: 17 residues. Trimming took 4 bases from V and 2 from J, leaving 19 bases between them. Germline CDR1 and CDR2: SEHNR and FQNEAQ (reference sequence). The CDR3 DNA is TGTGCCAGCAGCTACATTACGGGACTCCCCATCACAGATACGCAGTATTTT. It codes for CASSYITGLPITDTQYF.